The subject of this entry is one TCR beta chain. Here immunoSEQ multiplex PCR was the method, and the copy in TCRdb shows in-frame clones only, minus some. The data contain about 93,000 clones, roughly 92% of them seen just once; the ten biggest clones take up around 2.5%. CDR3 length equals 14 residues. V lost 8 bases and J lost 1, with 13 bases in between. Germline V gene sequence: CDR1 SNHLY, CDR2 FYNNEI. Autoimmune disease history or systemic immunosuppression disqualified patients. The data originate from a study of OX40 agonist ivuxolimab in advanced cancers. Study-wide context: Dosing consisted of intravenous ivuxolimab at 0.01 to 10 mg/kg every 2 weeks.

The sequencing here drew on CD4+ or CD8+ T cells sorted from blood, taken in a trial of the OX40 agonist ivuxolimab. This receptor was identified in an adult with an advanced solid tumor such as melanoma, head and neck, liver or kidney cancer. V and J are TRBV2 and TRBJ2-3; D remains ambiguous. DNA of the CDR3: TGTGCCAGCGAAAAGGGAAGGGGCACAGATACGCAGTATTTT. Translating gives CASEKGRGTDTQYF.